This T cell receptor (beta chain) is drawn from a study of OX40 agonist ivuxolimab in advanced cancers. Study as a whole: At doses from 0.01 to 10 mg/kg, patients were given intravenous ivuxolimab every 2 weeks.

Patients had blood sampled at baseline and again on cycle 4 day 1 and cycle 7 day 1. TCRdb keeps only in-frame clones here, not all; method: immunoSEQ multiplex PCR. The repertoire includes about 93,000 clones, 90% to 95% of them detected once, and roughly 0.5% sits in the top ten. The clonotype was recovered from an adult with an advanced solid tumor such as melanoma, head and neck, liver or kidney cancer. Sequences were derived from CD4+ or CD8+ T cells sorted from blood, sampled in a trial of the OX40 agonist ivuxolimab.

CDR3 sequence: CASRPTGNYGYTF. Here the CDR3 DNA reads TGTGCCAGCAGACCGACAGGGAACTATGGCTACACCTTC. V is TRBV6-5 and J is TRBJ1-2, with 7 bases identical to TRBD1. CDR1 is MNHEY, CDR2 SVGAGI, per germline. This CDR3 region has 13 residues. The V gene end was trimmed by 6 bases and the J gene end by 2 bases; junction bases not matched to a gene: 3.